These T cell receptor beta chains were read from a single sample in a study of blood T cell repertoires in COVID-19. Some clones are missing from TCRdb's copy, which holds only in-frame ones; the method was immunoSEQ multiplex PCR. This sample has tens of thousands of clones, with less than 85% found just once. Material for sequencing was peripheral blood. These receptors were collected from a man in his 60s with acute or convalescent COVID-19. Each CDR3 is given with its conserved first and last residue. D genes are given only for firm matches. The listing skips clone size in some rows; elsewhere it reads once, few, many or a size class.

clone_size: .; d_call: TRBD2; j_call: TRBJ2-3; v_call: TRBV6-5; cdr3_aa: CASRETSGSTDTQYF; cdr3_nt: TGTGCCAGCAGGGAGACTAGCGGGAGCACAGATACGCAGTATTTT
clone_size: .; d_call: TRBD1; j_call: TRBJ2-1; v_call: TRBV18; cdr3_aa: CASSPPTDRDNEQFF; cdr3_nt: TGTGCCAGCTCACCACCTACGGACAGGGACAATGAGCAGTTCTTC
clone_size: once; d_call: .; j_call: TRBJ1-2; v_call: TRBV19; cdr3_aa: CASSRGDFGNYGYTF; cdr3_nt: TGTGCCAGTAGTAGGGGGGACTTCGGCAACTATGGCTACACCTTC
clone_size: .; d_call: .; j_call: TRBJ2-1; v_call: TRBV3-1/TRBV3-2; cdr3_aa: CASSQDPGANSYNEQFF; cdr3_nt: TGTGCCAGCAGCCAAGATCCAGGGGCGAACTCCTACAATGAGCAGTTCTTC
clone_size: few; d_call: TRBD1; j_call: TRBJ2-5; v_call: TRBV7-8; cdr3_aa: CASSLGRGRETQYF; cdr3_nt: TGTGCCAGCAGCTTAGGCAGGGGGCGAGAGACCCAGTACTTC
clone_size: .; d_call: .; j_call: TRBJ1-2; v_call: TRBV19; cdr3_aa: CASSIQGNYGYTF; cdr3_nt: TGTGCCAGTAGTATACAGGGCAACTATGGCTACACCTTC
clone_size: .; d_call: TRBD1; j_call: TRBJ2-2; v_call: TRBV27; cdr3_aa: CASSDRQGANTGELFF; cdr3_nt: TGTGCCAGCAGTGACCGACAGGGGGCGAACACCGGGGAGCTGTTTTTT
clone_size: .; d_call: .; j_call: TRBJ1-4; v_call: TRBV7-2; cdr3_aa: CASSLAATTRNEKLFF; cdr3_nt: TGTGCCAGCAGCTTAGCGGCGACGACTCGTAATGAAAAACTGTTTTTT
clone_size: .; d_call: .; j_call: TRBJ2-3; v_call: TRBV7-3; cdr3_aa: CASSPTYSGRRDTQYF; cdr3_nt: TGTGCCAGCAGCCCCACTTATAGCGGCCGGAGAGATACGCAGTATTTT
clone_size: .; d_call: TRBD1; j_call: TRBJ2-5; v_call: TRBV9; cdr3_aa: CASSSGQGVETQYF; cdr3_nt: TGTGCCAGCAGCTCGGGACAGGGGGTTGAGACCCAGTACTTC
clone_size: once; d_call: TRBD1; j_call: TRBJ1-1; v_call: TRBV7-9; cdr3_aa: CASSLRDRYTEAFF; cdr3_nt: TGTGCCAGCAGCCTCCGGGACAGATACACTGAAGCTTTCTTT
clone_size: .; d_call: .; j_call: TRBJ2-7; v_call: TRBV2; cdr3_aa: CASSEDSEQYF; cdr3_nt: TGTGCCAGCAGTGAAGATAGCGAGCAGTACTTC
clone_size: .; d_call: .; j_call: TRBJ2-3; v_call: TRBV9; cdr3_aa: CASSTSLTDTQYF; cdr3_nt: TGTGCCAGCTCTACTAGCCTAACAGATACGCAGTATTTT
clone_size: .; d_call: .; j_call: TRBJ1-1; v_call: TRBV7-2; cdr3_aa: CASSLERSMNTEAFF; cdr3_nt: TGTGCCAGCAGCTTAGAGCGTTCCATGAACACTGAAGCTTTCTTT
clone_size: .; d_call: .; j_call: TRBJ2-2; v_call: TRBV5-5; cdr3_aa: CASRFSLFGELFF; cdr3_nt: TGTGCCAGCAGATTCTCCTTGTTCGGGGAGCTGTTTTTT
clone_size: .; d_call: .; j_call: TRBJ2-5; v_call: TRBV4-1; cdr3_aa: CASSQDPGYGETQYF; cdr3_nt: TGCGCCAGCAGCCAAGATCCAGGGTACGGGGAGACCCAGTACTTC
clone_size: .; d_call: TRBD1; j_call: TRBJ1-1; v_call: TRBV3-1/TRBV3-2; cdr3_aa: CASSFRQGMNTEAFF; cdr3_nt: TGTGCCAGCAGCTTCCGACAGGGTATGAACACTGAAGCTTTCTTT
clone_size: .; d_call: .; j_call: TRBJ2-1; v_call: TRBV11-2; cdr3_aa: CASSRIRGSYNEQFF; cdr3_nt: TGTGCCAGCAGCAGAATCAGGGGATCCTACAATGAGCAGTTCTTC
clone_size: .; d_call: .; j_call: TRBJ2-1; v_call: TRBV18; cdr3_aa: CASSPPSGRGYNEQFF; cdr3_nt: TGTGCCAGCTCACCACCGTCGGGCAGGGGATACAATGAGCAGTTCTTC
clone_size: .; d_call: .; j_call: TRBJ1-1; v_call: TRBV19; cdr3_aa: CASSPRQAAEAFF; cdr3_nt: TGTGCCAGTAGTCCCCGACAGGCAGCTGAAGCTTTCTTT
clone_size: .; d_call: .; j_call: TRBJ1-1; v_call: TRBV27; cdr3_aa: CASSLISNTEAFF; cdr3_nt: TGTGCCAGCAGTTTAATATCTAACACTGAAGCTTTCTTT
clone_size: .; d_call: TRBD1; j_call: TRBJ1-1; v_call: TRBV5-3; cdr3_aa: CARSINHRGRSVTEAFF; cdr3_nt: TGTGCCAGAAGCATTAATCACAGGGGGCGAAGTGTGACTGAAGCTTTCTTT
clone_size: .; d_call: .; j_call: TRBJ2-1; v_call: TRBV2; cdr3_aa: CASSGQLSSYNEQFF; cdr3_nt: TGTGCCAGCAGTGGACAGCTGAGCTCCTACAATGAGCAGTTCTTC
clone_size: .; d_call: TRBD1; j_call: TRBJ2-7; v_call: TRBV30; cdr3_aa: CAWSRDSYEQYF; cdr3_nt: TGTGCCTGGAGTAGGGACAGCTACGAGCAGTACTTC
clone_size: .; d_call: .; j_call: TRBJ1-2; v_call: TRBV19; cdr3_aa: CASTSQSGGNYGYTF; cdr3_nt: TGTGCCAGTACCTCGCAATCCGGGGGTAACTATGGCTACACCTTC
clone_size: few; d_call: .; j_call: TRBJ1-1; v_call: TRBV29-1; cdr3_aa: CSAERELGTEAFF; cdr3_nt: TGCAGCGCCGAACGGGAATTGGGCACTGAAGCTTTCTTT
clone_size: few; d_call: .; j_call: TRBJ2-5; v_call: TRBV11-2; cdr3_aa: CASSGVRRRVETQYF; cdr3_nt: TGTGCCAGCAGCGGGGTGCGGAGGAGGGTAGAGACCCAGTACTTC
clone_size: once; d_call: .; j_call: TRBJ2-1; v_call: TRBV19; cdr3_aa: CASSTPLPTAEQFF; cdr3_nt: TGTGCCAGTAGTACACCCCTTCCGACAGCTGAGCAGTTCTTC
clone_size: .; d_call: .; j_call: TRBJ1-2; v_call: TRBV15; cdr3_aa: CATSPHRAGARANYGYTF; cdr3_nt: TGTGCCACCAGCCCCCATAGGGCAGGGGCGAGAGCTAACTATGGCTACACCTTC
clone_size: .; d_call: TRBD1; j_call: TRBJ1-2; v_call: TRBV19; cdr3_aa: CASSIGNDRGAGGYTF; cdr3_nt: TGTGCCAGTAGTATCGGCAATGACAGGGGCGCGGGGGGCTACACCTTC
clone_size: .; d_call: .; j_call: TRBJ1-6; v_call: TRBV2; cdr3_aa: CASKFDQGSPLHF; cdr3_nt: TGTGCCAGCAAGTTCGATCAGGGGTCACCCCTCCACTTT
clone_size: .; d_call: TRBD2; j_call: TRBJ2-1; v_call: TRBV3-1/TRBV3-2; cdr3_aa: CASSLLAGGRNEQFF; cdr3_nt: TGTGCCAGCAGCCTTCTAGCGGGGGGGCGGAATGAGCAGTTCTTC
clone_size: .; d_call: .; j_call: TRBJ1-5; v_call: TRBV10-3; cdr3_aa: CAISEGSNQPQHF; cdr3_nt: TGTGCCATCAGTGAGGGCAGTAATCAGCCCCAGCATTTT
clone_size: once; d_call: .; j_call: TRBJ1-4; v_call: TRBV3-1/TRBV3-2; cdr3_aa: CASSQEGGSNEKLFF; cdr3_nt: TGTGCCAGCAGCCAAGAGGGGGGGTCTAATGAAAAACTGTTTTTT
clone_size: .; d_call: .; j_call: TRBJ2-1; v_call: TRBV18; cdr3_aa: CASSPRGVVGNEQFF; cdr3_nt: TGTGCCAGCTCCCCCAGGGGAGTTGTAGGTAATGAGCAGTTCTTC
clone_size: .; d_call: .; j_call: TRBJ2-7; v_call: TRBV20-1; cdr3_aa: CSAPYGGEQYF; cdr3_nt: TGCAGTGCTCCCTACGGGGGCGAGCAGTACTTC
clone_size: .; d_call: .; j_call: TRBJ1-1; v_call: TRBV6-2/TRBV6-3; cdr3_aa: CASSYPTGLSDTEAFF; cdr3_nt: TGTGCCAGCAGTTACCCGACAGGTCTAAGCGACACTGAAGCTTTCTTT